The 24 T cell receptor beta chains given below trace back to one sample, sequenced in a study of blood T cell repertoires in COVID-19. TCRdb keeps only in-frame clones here, not all; method: immunoSEQ multiplex PCR. The repertoire includes around 140,000 clones, 75% to 90% of them detected once, and around 10% sits in the top ten. The source material was PBMCs or T cells enriched from blood (not recorded which). All receptors come from a man between 60 and 75 years old who had recovered from COVID-19.

A few counts support this clone. The gene calls are TRBV27 and TRBJ1-5; D might be TRBD1 (6 bases). V lost 7 bases, J lost 0 bases, and 16 bases lay in between. The CDR3 length is 16 residues. CDR1 and CDR2 (germline): MNHEY, SMNVEV (reference sequence). The CDR3 nucleotides are TGTGCCAGCATGCCTCAGGGGCTTTATAGCAATCAGCCCCAGCATTTT. Protein product: CASMPQGLYSNQPQHF.

This sequence joins TRBV23-1 and TRBJ2-2; D may be TRBD1 (5 bases). TRBV23-1 is identified as an open reading frame with a role that is uncertain. V was trimmed by 4 bases and J by 0 bases, leaving 15 bases between them. The CDR3 spans 17 residues. CDR3 region: CASSLRAGPSNTGELFF. The CDR3 DNA reads as TGCGCCAGCAGTCTTCGGGCAGGGCCCTCGAACACCGGGGAGCTGTTTTTT.

The rearrangement uses TRBV6-6 and TRBJ1-1, with D perhaps TRBD1 (5 bases). Germline CDR1 reads MNHNY; CDR2 reads SVGAGI (reference sequence). CDR3 length: 13 residues. Trimming left V 4 bases short and J 7 bases short, with 13 bases between. CDR3 coding DNA: TGTGCCAGCAGTTTGACAGCTGTTCTTGAAGCTTTCTTT. Translating it yields CASSLTAVLEAFF.

The V and J genes are TRBV20-1 and TRBJ1-5; perhaps TRBD1 as D (6 bases). The CDR3 covers 15 residues. Germline CDR1 is DFQATT and CDR2 is SNEGSKA (reference sequence). V was cut by 3 bases and J by 7 bases, with 19 bases left in between. CDR3 loop: CSASRPGGPGQPQHF. The CDR3, as DNA: TGCAGTGCTAGTCGCCCGGGGGGCCCAGGACAGCCCCAGCATTTT.

This clone was detected only once. The chain couples TRBV4-1 to TRBJ1-2; weak D call: TRBD1 (5 bases). Trimming shortened V by 0 bases and J by 8 bases, and 13 bases separated the two germline ends. The CDR3 length is 14 residues. Germline-derived CDR1 and CDR2 are MGHRA and YSYEKL. This chain's CDR3 is CASSQDPTVGGYTF. CDR3 sequence (DNA): TGCGCCAGCAGCCAAGATCCGACAGTGGGAGGCTACACCTTC.

The rearrangement uses TRBV6-2 or TRBV6-3 and TRBJ1-1, with D perhaps matching TRBD1 (6 bases). The germline CDR1 and CDR2 sequences are MNHEY and SVGEGT. The CDR3 is made up of 14 amino acids. Between the trimmed V and J ends, which lost 3 bases and 5 bases, there was a span of 13 bases. CDR3: CASSYRGGGTEAFF. CDR3 in DNA: TGTGCCAGCAGTTATCGAGGGGGAGGGACTGAAGCTTTCTTT.

V gene TRBV7-6 combines with J gene TRBJ2-1; a weak D match, TRBD1 (6 bases). The germline V gene encodes CDR1 SGHVS and CDR2 FNYEAQ. CDR3 length: 12 residues. V lost 1 base and J lost 10, with 8 bases in between. Here the CDR3 reads CASSLEGEEQFF. In nucleotides, the CDR3 is TGTGCCAGCAGCTTAGAGGGGGAAGAGCAGTTCTTC. The whole variable domain, remainder taken from reference TRBV7-6 and TRBJ2-1, is GAGVSQSPRYKVTKRGQDVALRCDPISGHVSLYWYRQALGQGPEFLTYFNYEAQQDKSGLPNDRFSAERPEGSISTLTIQRTEQRDSAMYRCASSLEGEEQFFGPGTRLTVL.

The chain combines TRBV29-1 with TRBJ1-4; 8 nucleotides line up with TRBD1. V lost 7 bases, J lost 7 bases, and 5 bases stayed unmatched. Per the germline V gene, CDR1 is SQVTM and CDR2 is ANQGSEA. The CDR3 runs 12 residues. CDR3 coding DNA: TGCAGCGCTAGGGGACAGGTTGAAAAACTGTTTTTT. As protein: CSARGQVEKLFF.

V gene TRBV5-1 combines with J gene TRBJ2-1; 7 bases agree with TRBD1. Per the germline V gene, CDR1 is SGHRS and CDR2 is YFSETQ. This CDR3 spans 13 amino acids. V shed 4 bases, J shed 5 bases, and the junction held 3 bases outside the gene matches. CDR3 sequence reads: CASSTDRNNEQFF. DNA of the CDR3: TGCGCCAGCAGCACGGACAGGAACAATGAGCAGTTCTTC.

The chain couples TRBV6-5 to TRBJ2-5, with D unresolved. The CDR3 spans 15 residues. V was shortened by 0 bases and J by 0 bases, with 8 bases between the two germline ends. Germline V gives CDR1 MNHEY, CDR2 SVGAGI. CDR3 in DNA: TGTGCCAGCAGTTACTCGTACTACAACCAAGAGACCCAGTACTTC. It is translated as CASSYSYYNQETQYF.

The chain employs TRBV29-1 and TRBJ2-7; 12 bases are shared with TRBD2. The CDR3 loop spans 15 amino acids. Unmatched junction bases numbered 10, after V lost 7 bases and J lost 3 bases. Germline V lookup: CDR1 SQVTM, CDR2 ANQGSEA. The DNA for the CDR3 is TGCAGCGCTGTGGCCGGGACTAGCGGGTTCTACGAGCAGTACTTC. It yields the protein CSAVAGTSGFYEQYF.

This chain links TRBV28 with TRBJ2-2; D possibly corresponds to TRBD1 (5 bases). The CDR3 consists of 17 residues. Germline V lookup: CDR1 MDHEN, CDR2 SYDVKM. Between the trimmed V and J ends, which lost 3 bases and 3 bases, there was a span of 17 bases. CDR3 nucleotide sequence: TGTGCCAGCAGTTTCCAGATGATGGGGCATCACACCGGGGAGCTGTTTTTT. It specifies CASSFQMMGHHTGELFF.

The chain uses TRBV6-5 and TRBJ1-2; no firm D call. This CDR3 has 15 amino acids. Trimming left V 2 bases short and J 4 bases short, with 14 bases between. Germline V lookup: CDR1 MNHEY, CDR2 SVGAGI. For the CDR3, the DNA is TGTGCCAGCAGTTACATTGATCGGCAGGCCTATGGCTACACCTTC. It codes for CASSYIDRQAYGYTF.

The chain joins TRBV5-4 to TRBJ2-2, with D unresolved. The CDR3 consists of 16 residues. Germline V gene data show CDR1 as SGHNT and CDR2 as YYREEE (reference sequence). Trimming cost V 1 base and J 1 base, with 11 bases left between them. This CDR3 is CASSLYRVENTGELFF. CDR3 sequence (DNA): TGTGCCAGCAGCTTGTACCGGGTCGAGAACACCGGGGAGCTGTTTTTT. The variable domain in full, completed from reference TRBV5-4 and TRBJ2-2, reads ETGVTQSPTHLIKTRGQQVTLRCSSQSGHNTVSWYQQALGQGPQFIFQYYREEENGRGNFPPRFSGLQFPNYSSELNVNALELDDSALYLCASSLYRVENTGELFFGEGSRLTVL.

V is TRBV5-1 and J is TRBJ2-5; possibly TRBD1 for D (6 bases). The V gene's germline CDR1 is SGHRS and CDR2 YFSETQ. The length of the CDR3 is 14 residues. V lost 7 bases and J lost 2, with 15 bases in between. Written as DNA, the CDR3 is TGCGCCAGCCAAATTGCCGGGACACAAGAGACCCAGTACTTC. Amino acid sequence: CASQIAGTQETQYF.

CDR3 DNA sequence: TGTGCCATCAGTGAGCTAGGGAGCAGTCACACTGAAGCTTTCTTT. Protein product: CAISELGSSHTEAFF. The V and J genes are TRBV10-3 and TRBJ1-1; D remains ambiguous. There are 15 residues in the CDR3. The germline V and J ends were trimmed by 2 bases and 3 bases, with 13 bases remaining between them. Germline V gives CDR1 ENHRY, CDR2 SYGVKD.

This clone was counted only a few times. The chain employs TRBV7-8 and TRBJ2-1; 13 bases align to TRBD2. The V segment lost 5 bases and the J segment 0 bases; nucleotides outside the gene matches: 10. The CDR3 has 19 amino acids. The germline V gene encodes CDR1 SGHVS and CDR2 FQNEAQ. The CDR3 region has the DNA TGTGCCAGCAGCCCCCGGACTAGCGGGGGCCAAAGCTCCTACAATGAGCAGTTCTTC. This encodes CASSPRTSGGQSSYNEQFF. Combining the CDR3 with reference TRBV7-8 and TRBJ2-1 gives the whole variable domain GAGVSQSPRYKVAKRGQDVALRCDPISGHVSLFWYQQALGQGPEFLTYFQNEAQLDKSGLPSDRFFAERPEGSVSTLKIQRTQQEDSAVYLCASSPRTSGGQSSYNEQFFGPGTRLTVL.

This clone turned up a few times. The chain joins TRBV5-4 to TRBJ1-1; D is possibly TRBD1 (5 bases). The CDR3 totals 13 residues. Germline-derived CDR1 and CDR2 are SGHNT and YYREEE (reference sequence). The V end was cut by 4 bases, the J end by 1 base, with 8 bases between. CDR3 sequence: CASSVDRNTEAFF. CDR3 bases: TGTGCCAGCAGCGTCGACAGGAACACTGAAGCTTTCTTT. Complete variable domain (other parts from reference TRBV5-4 and TRBJ1-1): ETGVTQSPTHLIKTRGQQVTLRCSSQSGHNTVSWYQQALGQGPQFIFQYYREEENGRGNFPPRFSGLQFPNYSSELNVNALELDDSALYLCASSVDRNTEAFFGQGTRLTVV.

Only one count was recorded for this clone. The rearrangement joins TRBV6-5 to TRBJ1-5; 9 nucleotides align to TRBD1. V dropped 7 bases and J dropped 5; count of bases not matched to a gene: 3. Germline CDR1 and CDR2: MNHEY and SVGAGI. CDR3 length: 13 amino acids. CDR3 loop: CASIGTGYQPQHF. CDR3 DNA sequence: TGTGCCAGCATAGGGACAGGGTATCAGCCCCAGCATTTT.

The CDR3 region is CASSLAQGVGELFF. The CDR3, as DNA: TGCGCCAGCAGCTTGGCCCAGGGGGTCGGGGAGCTGTTTTTT. The rearrangement joins TRBV5-1 to TRBJ2-2; TRBD1 matches at 7 bases. V shed 0 bases and J 7 bases; nucleotides not matched to a gene: 3. CDR1 and CDR2 (germline): SGHRS, YFSETQ. The CDR3 contains 14 residues.

The rearrangement joins TRBV9 to TRBJ2-3; 8 bases match TRBD2. V was clipped by 0 bases and J by 3 bases; unmatched bases: 9. The CDR3 runs 17 residues. From germline, CDR1 is SGDLS and CDR2 YYNGEE. For the CDR3, the DNA is TGTGCCAGCAGCGTAGCTTGGGGACTAGGGGTTACAGATACGCAGTATTTT. Its protein is CASSVAWGLGVTDTQYF.

For the CDR3, the DNA is TGTGCCAGCTCGCAAAACAGGGGGCGGCAAGAGACCCAGTACTTC. Its protein is CASSQNRGRQETQYF. This chain joins TRBV18 and TRBJ2-5; the match to TRBD1 covers 9 bases. The germline V gene has CDR1 KGHSH and CDR2 LQKENI. Trimming at V came to 6 bases and at J to 2 bases, leaving 7 bases not matched to a gene. The CDR3 consists of 15 residues.

The V gene is TRBV11-2, the J gene TRBJ2-7; D gene ambiguous. CDR3 length: 15 residues. Germline values: CDR1 SGHAT, CDR2 FQNNGV. V was shortened by 2 bases and J by 2 bases, with 13 bases between the two germline ends. In DNA, the CDR3 is TGTGCCAGCAGCTTATCAACTCCGCCGGCCTACGAGCAGTACTTC. The encoded protein is CASSLSTPPAYEQYF.

The chain's CDR3 is CASSRGLSYNEQFF. The CDR3 bases are TGTGCCAGTAGTCGCGGCCTCTCCTACAATGAGCAGTTCTTC. The V gene is TRBV19, the J gene TRBJ2-1; D unresolved. The CDR3 covers 14 residues. Germline CDR1 reads LNHDA; CDR2 reads SQIVND (reference sequence). Trimming removed 5 bases at V and 0 bases at J, with 8 bases between.